These 8 T cell receptor beta chains originate from one sample sequenced in a study of T cell responses to AZD1222 COVID-19 vaccine. Assay: immunoSEQ multiplex PCR; the TCRdb copy retains only in-frame clones and omits some. The sample lists 100,000 to 150,000 clones; about nine tenths were seen once. The source was peripheral blood, collected on day 0 of AZD1222 vaccination. All receptors come from an adult in good health.

The rearrangement joins TRBV30 to TRBJ1-1; weak D call: TRBD1 (5 bases). V was trimmed by 2 bases and J by 6 bases, leaving 25 bases between them. CDR3 length: 17 amino acids. The germline V gene encodes CDR1 GTSNPN and CDR2 SVGIG (reference sequence). The DNA for the CDR3 is TGTGCCTGGAGTAGATTGAGGTGGGGCAATTCCAACGCTGAAGCTTTCTTT. It encodes CAWSRLRWGNSNAEAFF.

The chain couples TRBV29-1 to TRBJ2-4, with 7 bases fitting TRBD2. The germline gives CDR1 SQVTM, CDR2 ANQGSEA. V gave up 6 bases and J gave up 9 bases; unmatched junction bases: 17. The CDR3 consists of 15 residues. CDR3 sequence reads: CSVIPPVGGTSIQYF. The CDR3 DNA is TGCAGCGTCATACCCCCGGTGGGAGGGACGAGCATTCAGTACTTC. The full variable domain, in which reference TRBV29-1 and TRBJ2-4 provide the parts outside the CDR3, is SAVISQKPSRDICQRGTSLTIQCQVDSQVTMMFWYRQQPGQSLTLIATANQGSEATYESGFVIDKFPISRPNLTFSTLTVSNMSPEDSSIYLCSVIPPVGGTSIQYFGAGTRLSVL.

The chain couples TRBV7-2 to TRBJ2-7, with D unresolved. Germline V lookup: CDR1 SGHTA, CDR2 FQGNSA. Trimming took 0 bases from V and 2 from J, leaving 8 bases between them. The CDR3 contains 14 residues. The CDR3 is CASSLAPATYEQYF. The CDR3 coding sequence is TGTGCCAGCAGCTTAGCGCCCGCTACCTACGAGCAGTACTTC.

The rearrangement uses TRBV6-5 and TRBJ2-3; TRBD1 matches 10 bases. There are 14 residues in the CDR3. Germline V lookup: CDR1 MNHEY, CDR2 SVGAGI. With 5 bases clipped from V and 7 bases from J, the junction kept 6 bases outside the gene matches. This CDR3 is CASSMGQGLNTQYF. The CDR3 DNA sequence: TGTGCCAGCAGTATGGGACAGGGGCTCAATACGCAGTATTTT.

This chain connects TRBV12-3 or TRBV12-4 to TRBJ2-5; 7 positions agree with TRBD2. V trimming: 8 bases; J trimming: 5 bases; junction bases outside the gene matches: 8. The CDR3 extends over 13 amino acids. Written as DNA, the CDR3 is TGTGCCAGCTCCCGACTAGCACGGGAGACCCAGTACTTC. It codes for CASSRLARETQYF.

CDR3 in amino acids: CATSDTTGINQPQHF. As DNA, the CDR3 is TGTGCCACCAGTGACACGACAGGAATCAATCAGCCCCAGCATTTT. V usage is TRBV24-1 and J usage is TRBJ1-5; a weak D match, TRBD1 (6 bases). V was clipped by 4 bases and J by 3 bases, with 12 bases between them. The CDR3 loop spans 15 amino acids. The V gene's germline CDR1 is KGHDR and CDR2 SFDVKD.

This chain connects TRBV25-1 to TRBJ1-2; 11 bases fit TRBD1. J lost 4 bases, V lost 5 bases, and 12 bases had no gene match. CDR1 MGHDK and CDR2 SYGVNS come from the germline V gene. The CDR3 loop spans 17 amino acids. This chain's CDR3 is CASSPGTGGIGLYGYTF. The CDR3 DNA follows: TGTGCCAGCAGTCCTGGGACAGGGGGGATTGGCCTCTATGGCTACACCTTC.

The V and J genes are TRBV7-2 and TRBJ1-2; TRBD1 might be the D (6 bases). Per the germline V gene, CDR1 is SGHTA and CDR2 is FQGNSA. The CDR3 is 14 residues long. V shed 3 bases and J shed 6 bases, with 14 bases lying between them. CDR3 amino acids: CASSFWRGLNGYTF. For the CDR3, the DNA is TGTGCCAGCAGCTTTTGGCGGGGGCTGAATGGCTACACCTTC.